This T cell receptor beta chain was recovered during a study of T-cell reconstitution after alpha-beta-depleted transplantation in children. Whole-study results and caveats: The main origin of T-cell counts and diversity one year after transplant was newly produced T cells. About two months after transplant, alpha-beta T cells reportedly came from several hundred expanded graft clones. Recipient T cells and thymic progenitors that survived were the source of the high TCRbeta diversity seen at day 60 in some patients.

This clonotype was counted ten times or more. The antigen is not known. The TCRbeta library incorporated unique molecular identifiers. From the PCR reads, TCRdb called clonotypes with MiXCR, one entry per CDR3 protein. The sample includes about a million distinct CDR3 sequences, less than 30% of them seen just once. Germline V gene data show CDR1 as SGHTA and CDR2 as FQGNSA. The V gene lost 6 bases and the J gene lost 5 bases, with 20 bases spanning the gap. The CDR3 runs to 16 residues. Here the sequenced sample was PBMCs, mostly from graft donor cells, taken 360 days after TCRalphabeta/CD19-depleted stem cell transplant. The V call is TRBV7-2, the J call TRBJ2-1; D gene unclear. This receptor was identified in a boy in the first two years of life who had a stem cell transplant for SCID, so the T cells may come from the graft donor. CDR3 region: CASRHKLDKWDNEQFF. For the CDR3, the DNA is TGTGCCAGCAGGCATAAATTAGACAAATGGGACAATGAGCAGTTCTTC.